This entry lists 30 T cell receptor beta chains sequenced from one sample in a study of T cell responses to AZD1222 COVID-19 vaccine. Produced via immunoSEQ multiplex PCR; TCRdb's table is partial and in-frame only. In the table there are around 140,000 clones, 90% of which are singletons. Source: peripheral blood, taken 28 days after the second AZD1222 dose. These receptor sequences come from an adult who received the AZD1222 COVID-19 vaccine.

The gene calls are TRBV7-3 and TRBJ2-7; TRBD2 aligns across 7 bases. Looked up from germline, CDR1 is SGHTA and CDR2 is FQGTGA. Trimming removed 5 bases from V and 4 bases from J; junction bases left unmatched: 11. The CDR3 runs to 15 residues. The CDR3 spells CASSEGASGTYEQYF. Here the CDR3 DNA reads TGTGCCAGCAGCGAAGGGGCTAGCGGCACGTACGAGCAGTACTTC.

The V and J genes are TRBV5-1 and TRBJ1-3; TRBD1 matches at 7 bases. The V gene's germline CDR1 is SGHRS and CDR2 YFSETQ. The length of the CDR3 is 15 residues. The V gene end was trimmed by 4 bases and the J gene end by 4 bases; junction bases not matched to a gene: 8. The CDR3 spells CASSISDRAGNTIYF. CDR3 nucleotide sequence: TGCGCCAGCAGCATCTCAGACAGGGCCGGAAACACCATATATTTT. The complete variable domain, with remaining parts taken from reference TRBV5-1 and TRBJ1-3, reads KAGVTQTPRYLIKTRGQQVTLSCSPISGHRSVSWYQQTPGQGLQFLFEYFSETQRNKGNFPGRFSGRQFSNSRSEMNVSTLELGDSALYLCASSISDRAGNTIYFGEGSWLTVV.

This clone has just a few counts. This chain links TRBV3-1 (or the pseudogene TRBV3-2) with TRBJ2-2; tentative D call: TRBD2 (5 bases). The CDR3 consists of 16 residues. The V and J ends lost 4 bases and 3 bases respectively, with 15 bases between them. Per germline, CDR1 LGHDT and CDR2 YNNKEL (reference sequence). The chain's CDR3 is CASSLRTPGDTGELFF. In DNA, the CDR3 is TGTGCCAGCAGCCTAAGAACACCCGGGGACACCGGGGAGCTGTTTTTT.

This clone occurred a few times. The CDR3 region is CASSQDGSYGYTF. DNA for the CDR3: TGCGCCAGCAGCCAAGATGGCAGCTATGGCTACACCTTC. J is TRBJ1-2 and V is TRBV4-3; D gene ambiguous. The CDR3 has 13 residues. CDR1 and CDR2 (germline): LGHNA, YSLEER. With 0 bases removed from V and 4 bases from J, the gap between germline ends came to 6 bases.

This chain connects TRBV6-5 to TRBJ1-3; D uncertain. V was trimmed by 10 bases and J by 0 bases, leaving 10 bases between them. This CDR3 has 13 amino acids. Germline V lookup: CDR1 MNHEY, CDR2 SVGAGI. The CDR3 here is CATLLHSGNTIYF. The CDR3 bases are TGTGCCACACTCCTTCACTCTGGAAACACCATATATTTT.

The chain combines TRBV12-3 or TRBV12-4 with TRBJ1-3, with 8 bases that match TRBD1. This CDR3 has 13 residues. With V trimmed by 6 bases and J by 4 bases, 2 bases remained unmatched. The CDR3 here is CASSRDRGNTIYF. CDR3 bases: TGTGCCAGCAGCCGGGACAGGGGAAACACCATATATTTT.

This CDR3 reads CASSFQPVGGEQFF. In nucleotides, the CDR3 is TGTGCCAGCAGCTTCCAACCCGTCGGGGGTGAGCAGTTCTTC. The chain employs TRBV7-3 and TRBJ2-1; a possible D gene is TRBD2 (6 bases). The V end was cut by 3 bases, the J end by 9 bases, with 15 bases between. Germline V gene sequence: CDR1 SGHTA, CDR2 FQGTGA. CDR3 size: 14 residues. The full variable domain, with the rest looked up from reference TRBV7-3 and TRBJ2-1, is GAGVSQTPSNKVTEKGKYVELRCDPISGHTALYWYRQSLGQGPEFLIYFQGTGAADDSGLPNDRFFAVRPEGSVSTLKIQRTERGDSAVYLCASSFQPVGGEQFFGPGTRLTVL.

The rearrangement joins TRBV9 to TRBJ1-4; D uncertain. The CDR3 is 14 residues long. V was shortened by 0 bases and J by 4 bases, with 7 bases between the two germline ends. The germline gives CDR1 SGDLS, CDR2 YYNGEE. CDR3 in DNA: TGTGCCAGCAGCGTAGGGCCGAGTAATGAAAAACTGTTTTTT. Encoded protein: CASSVGPSNEKLFF.

This clone appeared a few times. V gene TRBV27 combines with J gene TRBJ2-7; 9 positions match TRBD1. CDR1 is MNHEY, CDR2 SMNVEV, per germline (reference sequence). There are 14 residues in the CDR3. After removal of 8 bases from V and 3 bases from J, the junction contained 8 bases not matched to a gene. CDR3 bases: TGTGCCAGCGTCCCGGGACAGGGTAACTACGAGCAGTACGTC. Amino acids: CASVPGQGNYEQYV.

The chain combines TRBV5-5 with TRBJ2-1; 7 bases agree with TRBD1. The J segment lost 8 bases and the V segment lost 0 bases, leaving 5 bases of the junction unmatched. Germline V CDR1 and CDR2: SGHKS, YYEKEE (reference sequence). The CDR3 extends over 14 amino acids. The CDR3 sequence: CASSLGTGRYEQFF. The DNA of the CDR3 is TGTGCCAGCAGCTTGGGGACAGGTCGGTATGAGCAGTTCTTC.

The genes are TRBV28 and TRBJ1-5, with D unresolved. This CDR3 has 15 amino acids. Germline CDR1 MDHEN, CDR2 SYDVKM. Trimming shortened V by 3 bases and J by 0 bases, and 9 bases separated the two germline ends. The CDR3 DNA sequence: TGTGCCAGCAGTTTGAGGCGGGCTAGCAATCAGCCCCAGCATTTT. It specifies CASSLRRASNQPQHF.

V is TRBV3-1 (or the pseudogene TRBV3-2) and J is TRBJ1-3; the D is unclear. Between the trimmed V and J ends, which lost 2 bases and 0 bases, there was a span of 11 bases. The CDR3 runs 16 residues. Germline CDR1 is LGHDT and CDR2 is YNNKEL (reference sequence). DNA of the CDR3: TGTGCCAGCAGCCAAAAGGGCCCGAGCTCTGGAAACACCATATATTTT. It translates to CASSQKGPSSGNTIYF.

The rearrangement links TRBV28 to TRBJ2-7; 7 positions match TRBD1. Germline V gene sequence: CDR1 MDHEN, CDR2 SYDVKM. CDR3 length equals 14 residues. The ends lost 3 bases at V and 3 bases at J; junction bases unmatched: 5. The CDR3 sequence: CASSFDRVRYEQYF. CDR3 bases: TGTGCCAGCAGTTTTGACAGGGTCCGCTACGAGCAGTACTTC.

Only one count was recorded for this clone. The chain joins TRBV6-1 to TRBJ1-1; D is unclear. The CDR3 loop spans 11 amino acids. Trimming took off 3 bases at V and 8 bases at J, with 7 bases between the two ends. The germline V gene has CDR1 MNHNS and CDR2 SASEGT. CDR3 coding DNA: TGTGCCAGCAGTGACATTTGGGAAGCTTTCTTT. It specifies CASSDIWEAFF.

The V call is TRBV4-2, the J call TRBJ2-1; a weak D match, TRBD2 (6 bases). The V gene lost 0 bases and the J gene lost 0 bases, with 9 bases spanning the gap. This CDR3 has 16 residues. The germline V gene encodes CDR1 LGHNA and CDR2 YNFKEQ. CDR3 loop: CASSQEYGSSYNEQFF. In DNA form, the CDR3 reads TGTGCCAGCAGCCAAGAATACGGGAGCTCCTACAATGAGCAGTTCTTC.

The chain recombines TRBV6-5 with TRBJ2-3; D ambiguous. Trimming took 6 bases from V and 6 from J, leaving 7 bases between them. The CDR3 loop spans 11 amino acids. Per germline, CDR1 MNHEY and CDR2 SVGAGI. CDR3 in DNA: TGTGCCAGCAGAATCGAGGATACGCAGTATTTT. The encoded protein is CASRIEDTQYF.

The chain joins TRBV4-1 to TRBJ2-2; tentatively, D is TRBD1 (7 bases). The germline gives CDR1 MGHRA, CDR2 YSYEKL. Trimming left V 7 bases short and J 3 bases short, with 18 bases between. This CDR3 is 16 amino acids long. The CDR3 DNA reads as TGCGCCAGCACTAGCCGGGAGACAGGGTACACCGGGGAGCTGTTTTTT. Its protein is CASTSRETGYTGELFF.

J is TRBJ1-4 and V is TRBV18, with a tentative D call TRBD1 (5 bases). Germline V lookup: CDR1 KGHSH, CDR2 LQKENI. This CDR3 contains 15 residues. Trimming cost V 1 base and J 0 bases, with 6 bases left between them. CDR3 nucleotide sequence: TGTGCCAGCTCACCACAGGGGACAACTAATGAAAAACTGTTTTTT. It yields the protein CASSPQGTTNEKLFF.

This clone was found once. This chain links TRBV5-1 with TRBJ2-2; the match to TRBD2 covers 8 bases. The CDR3 consists of 15 residues. With V trimmed by 4 bases and J by 6 bases, 8 bases remained unmatched. Germline CDR1 and CDR2: SGHRS and YFSETQ. The CDR3 DNA reads TGCGCCAGCAGCCAACGGACGGGGGGGTCCGGGGAGCTGTTTTTT. This sequence encodes CASSQRTGGSGELFF.

This sequence joins TRBV28 and TRBJ1-2; no reliable D call. Trimming removed 6 bases at V and 7 bases at J, with 21 bases between. This CDR3 is 15 amino acids long. Germline V CDR1 and CDR2: MDHEN, SYDVKM. As DNA, the CDR3 is TGTGCCAGCAGCCACTGGCCTCGTGATGGGTTTGGCTACACCTTC. This codes for CASSHWPRDGFGYTF.

This sequence joins TRBV9 and TRBJ1-4; perhaps TRBD1 as D (6 bases). This CDR3 comprises 14 residues. The germline V gene encodes CDR1 SGDLS and CDR2 YYNGEE. The V gene lost 5 bases and the J gene lost 10 bases, with 18 bases spanning the gap. This CDR3 is CASSDVGGNGKLFF. The CDR3 DNA sequence: TGTGCCAGCAGTGATGTGGGGGGCAACGGAAAACTGTTTTTT.

The CDR3 coding sequence is TGTGCCAGCAGCGTTACGGGGATGAACACTGAAGCTTTCTTT. The encoded protein is CASSVTGMNTEAFF. The V gene is TRBV9, the J gene TRBJ1-1; D remains ambiguous. Per germline, CDR1 SGDLS and CDR2 YYNGEE. This CDR3 region has 14 residues. Trimming took 2 bases from V and 0 from J, leaving 8 bases between them.

The rearrangement links TRBV6-2 or TRBV6-3 to TRBJ1-5; TRBD1 aligns across 9 bases. V was clipped by 0 bases and J by 7 bases; unmatched bases: 4. The CDR3 is 15 residues long. Looked up from germline, CDR1 is MNHEY and CDR2 is SVGEGT. As DNA, the CDR3 is TGTGCCAGCAGTTACTCGGGACAGGGCGGGCAGCCCCAGCATTTT. This encodes CASSYSGQGGQPQHF.

V gene TRBV10-2 combines with J gene TRBJ2-3; TRBD2 aligns across 10 bases. The CDR3 extends over 18 amino acids. V lost 0 bases and J lost 2; bases outside the gene matches: 8. Germline values: CDR1 WSHSY, CDR2 SAAADI. The chain's CDR3 is CASSESSGRAQHTDTQYF. In nucleotides, the CDR3 is TGCGCCAGCAGTGAGTCGAGCGGGAGGGCCCAACACACAGATACGCAGTATTTT.

The CDR3 loop reads CASSMGLTHYNEQFF. The CDR3 coding sequence is TGTGCCAGTAGTATGGGCCTCACCCACTACAATGAGCAGTTCTTC. V is TRBV19 and J is TRBJ2-1; D unresolved. The germline V and J ends were trimmed by 3 bases and 3 bases, with 12 bases remaining between them. Germline V gives CDR1 LNHDA, CDR2 SQIVND (reference sequence). The CDR3 is 15 residues long.

The CDR3 spells CASSSRGPNTGELFF. In DNA form, the CDR3 reads TGTGCCAGCAGCTCGAGGGGGCCGAACACCGGGGAGCTGTTTTTT. The genes are TRBV5-4 and TRBJ2-2; 7 positions agree with TRBD1. CDR3 length: 15 amino acids. CDR1 is SGHNT, CDR2 YYREEE, per germline (reference sequence). The V and J ends lost 3 bases and 0 bases, in that order; junction bases with no gene match: 2.

The chain uses TRBV30 and TRBJ2-7; 10 bases agree with TRBD2. V lost 3 bases to trimming and J lost 3 bases; unmatched junction nucleotides: 5. The CDR3 runs 14 residues. Germline lookup yields CDR1 GTSNPN and CDR2 SVGIG (reference sequence). The CDR3 is CAWSRLAGVYEQYF. The CDR3 nucleotides read TGTGCCTGGAGCCGGCTAGCGGGAGTCTACGAGCAGTACTTC.

This chain links TRBV28 with TRBJ2-7; TRBD1 matches at 8 bases. The germline gives CDR1 MDHEN, CDR2 SYDVKM. The CDR3 totals 12 residues. V was pared by 6 bases and J by 9 bases, with 7 bases of the junction left unmatched. The CDR3 DNA sequence: TGTGCCAGCAGCATTATTACAGGGGGGCAGTACTTC. Protein: CASSIITGGQYF.

J is TRBJ2-1 and V is TRBV10-3, with 8 bases fitting TRBD1. Germline V gene data show CDR1 as ENHRY and CDR2 as SYGVKD. The CDR3 extends over 15 amino acids. Losses at the gene ends were 6 bases for V and 4 bases for J; bases not matched to a gene: 8. This chain's CDR3 is CAIRRTGTGYNEQFF. CDR3 DNA sequence: TGTGCCATCAGACGGACAGGGACGGGTTACAATGAGCAGTTCTTC.

V and J are TRBV27 and TRBJ2-7; 7 bases fit TRBD1. CDR3 length: 17 amino acids. The V and J ends lost 3 bases and 5 bases, in that order; junction bases with no gene match: 16. Per the germline V gene, CDR1 is MNHEY and CDR2 is SMNVEV (reference sequence). CDR3 loop: CASSFRAARGTGDEQYF. DNA for the CDR3: TGTGCCAGCAGTTTCCGTGCCGCCAGGGGGACCGGGGACGAGCAGTACTTC.